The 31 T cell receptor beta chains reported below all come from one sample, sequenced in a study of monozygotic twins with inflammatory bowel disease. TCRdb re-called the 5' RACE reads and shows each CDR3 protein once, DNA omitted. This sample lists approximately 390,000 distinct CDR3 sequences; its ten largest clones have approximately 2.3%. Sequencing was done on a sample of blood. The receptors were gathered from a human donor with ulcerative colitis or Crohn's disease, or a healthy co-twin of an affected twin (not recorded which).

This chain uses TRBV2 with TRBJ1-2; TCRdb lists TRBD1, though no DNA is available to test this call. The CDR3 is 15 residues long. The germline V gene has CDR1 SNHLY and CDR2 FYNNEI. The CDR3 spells CASSAWGQGNYGYTF.

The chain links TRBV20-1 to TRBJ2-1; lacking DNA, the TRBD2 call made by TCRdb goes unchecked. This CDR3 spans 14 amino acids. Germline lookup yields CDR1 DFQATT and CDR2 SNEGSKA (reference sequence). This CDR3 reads CSALLAGDYNEQFF.

The CDR3 loop reads CSAIGHPNTEAFF. The rearrangement joins TRBV20-1 to TRBJ1-1; the D call from TCRdb, TRBD1, cannot be confirmed without DNA. This CDR3 comprises 13 residues. The germline CDR1 and CDR2 sequences are DFQATT and SNEGSKA (reference sequence).

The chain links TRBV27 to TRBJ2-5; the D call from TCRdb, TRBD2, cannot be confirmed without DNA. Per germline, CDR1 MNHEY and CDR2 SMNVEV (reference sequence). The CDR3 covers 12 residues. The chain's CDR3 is CATTGGVETQYF.

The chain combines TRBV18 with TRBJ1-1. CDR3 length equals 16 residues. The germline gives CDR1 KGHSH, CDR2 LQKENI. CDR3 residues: CASSRVRMDMNTEAFF.

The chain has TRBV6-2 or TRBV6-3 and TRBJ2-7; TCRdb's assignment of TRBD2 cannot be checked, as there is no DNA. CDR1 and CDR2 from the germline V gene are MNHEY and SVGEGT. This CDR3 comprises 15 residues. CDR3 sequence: CASSLKGLPAYEQYF.

The CDR3 region is CASSPRTGLNIQYF. The chain joins TRBV9 to TRBJ2-4; as DNA is missing, the TRBD1 call by TCRdb cannot be tested. This CDR3 spans 14 amino acids. CDR1 and CDR2 (germline): SGDLS, YYNGEE.

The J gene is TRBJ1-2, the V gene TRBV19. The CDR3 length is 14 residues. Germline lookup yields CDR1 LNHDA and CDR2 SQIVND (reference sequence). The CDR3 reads CASSIGGRNYGYTF.

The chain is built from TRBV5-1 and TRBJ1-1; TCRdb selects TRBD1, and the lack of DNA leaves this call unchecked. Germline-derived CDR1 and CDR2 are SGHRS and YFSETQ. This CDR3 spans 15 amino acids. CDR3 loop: CASSPGTGPNTEAFF.

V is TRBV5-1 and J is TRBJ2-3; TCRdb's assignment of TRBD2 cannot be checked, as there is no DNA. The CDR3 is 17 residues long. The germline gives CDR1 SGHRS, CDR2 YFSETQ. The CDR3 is CASSSGPDKGHTDTQYF.

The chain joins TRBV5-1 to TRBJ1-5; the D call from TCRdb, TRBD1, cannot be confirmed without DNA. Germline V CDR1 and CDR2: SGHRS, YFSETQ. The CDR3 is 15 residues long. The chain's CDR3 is CASSPGDRASQPQHF.

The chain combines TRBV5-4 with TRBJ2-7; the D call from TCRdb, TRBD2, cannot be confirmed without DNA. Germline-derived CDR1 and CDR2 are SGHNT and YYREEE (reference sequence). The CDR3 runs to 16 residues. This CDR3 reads CASSPTTSGRPYEQYF. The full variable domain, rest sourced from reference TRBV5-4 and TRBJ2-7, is ETGVTQSPTHLIKTRGQQVTLRCSSQSGHNTVSWYQQALGQGPQFIFQYYREEENGRGNFPPRFSGLQFPNYSSELNVNALELDDSALYLCASSPTTSGRPYEQYFGPGTRLTVT.

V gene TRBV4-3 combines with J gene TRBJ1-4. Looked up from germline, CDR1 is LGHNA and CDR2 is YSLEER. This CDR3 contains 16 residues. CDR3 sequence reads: CASSPKRGLYNEKLFF.

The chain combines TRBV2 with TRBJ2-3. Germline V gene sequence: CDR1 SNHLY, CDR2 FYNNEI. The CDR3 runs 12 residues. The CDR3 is CASRRYTDTQYF.

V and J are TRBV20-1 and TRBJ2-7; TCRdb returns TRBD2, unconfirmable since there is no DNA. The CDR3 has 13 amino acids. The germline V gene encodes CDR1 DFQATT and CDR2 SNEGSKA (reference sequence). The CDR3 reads CSPRKVAGDEQYF.

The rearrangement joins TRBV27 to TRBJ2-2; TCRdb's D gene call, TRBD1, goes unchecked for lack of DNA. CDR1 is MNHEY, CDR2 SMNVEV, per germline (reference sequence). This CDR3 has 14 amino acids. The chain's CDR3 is CASSLGQGIGELFF.

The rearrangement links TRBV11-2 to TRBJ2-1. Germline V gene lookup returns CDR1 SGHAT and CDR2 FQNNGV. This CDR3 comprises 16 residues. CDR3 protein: CASSLGSDLTYNEQFF.

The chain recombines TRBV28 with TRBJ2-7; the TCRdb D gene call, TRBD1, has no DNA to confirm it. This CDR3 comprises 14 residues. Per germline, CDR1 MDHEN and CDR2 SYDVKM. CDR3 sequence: CASNTGTGSYEQYF.

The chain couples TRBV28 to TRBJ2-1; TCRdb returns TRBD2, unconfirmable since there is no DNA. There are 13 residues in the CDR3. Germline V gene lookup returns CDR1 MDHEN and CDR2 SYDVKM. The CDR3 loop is CASSSGLSGSEFF.

CDR3 in amino acids: CASSEALQGQPQHF. The chain is built from TRBV6-1 and TRBJ1-5. Germline CDR1 and CDR2: MNHNS and SASEGT. The CDR3 is made up of 14 amino acids.

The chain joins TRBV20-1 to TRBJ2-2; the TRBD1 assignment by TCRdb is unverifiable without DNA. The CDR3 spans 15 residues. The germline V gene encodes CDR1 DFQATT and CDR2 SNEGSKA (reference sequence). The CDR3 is CSASTRGRDTGELFF.

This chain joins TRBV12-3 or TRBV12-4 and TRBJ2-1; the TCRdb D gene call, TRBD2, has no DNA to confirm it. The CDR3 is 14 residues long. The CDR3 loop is CASSFSGRSNEQFF.

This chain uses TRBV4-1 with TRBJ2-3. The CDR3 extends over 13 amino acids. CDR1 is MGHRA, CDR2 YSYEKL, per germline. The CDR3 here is CASSHPSTDTQYF.

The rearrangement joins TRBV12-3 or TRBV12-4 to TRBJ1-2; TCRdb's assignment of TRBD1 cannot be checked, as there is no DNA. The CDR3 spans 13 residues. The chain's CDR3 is CASSQDRGFGYTF.

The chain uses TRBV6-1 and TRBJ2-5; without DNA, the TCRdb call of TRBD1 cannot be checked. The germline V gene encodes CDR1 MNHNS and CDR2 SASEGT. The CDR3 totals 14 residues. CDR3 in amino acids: CASHRAAGAETQYF.

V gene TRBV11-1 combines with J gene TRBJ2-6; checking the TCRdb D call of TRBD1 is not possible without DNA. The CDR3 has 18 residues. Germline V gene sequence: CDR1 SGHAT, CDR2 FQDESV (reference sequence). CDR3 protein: CASSPEGDRVAGANVLTF.

CDR3: CASSSKSGDRGYEQYF. V is TRBV7-2 and J is TRBJ2-7; TCRdb outputs TRBD1, but without DNA this stays unchecked. The CDR3 totals 16 residues. CDR1 and CDR2 (germline): SGHTA, FQGNSA.

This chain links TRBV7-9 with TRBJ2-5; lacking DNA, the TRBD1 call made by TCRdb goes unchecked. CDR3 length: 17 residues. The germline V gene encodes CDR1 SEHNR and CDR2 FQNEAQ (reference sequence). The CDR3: CASSPRQVRRNQETQYF.

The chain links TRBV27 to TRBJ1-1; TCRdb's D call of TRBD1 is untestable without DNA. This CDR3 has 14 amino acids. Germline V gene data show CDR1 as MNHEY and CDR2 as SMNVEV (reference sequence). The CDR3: CASSPLPRNTEAFF.

The CDR3 sequence: CASSLSGGNTGELFF. The V gene is TRBV7-2, the J gene TRBJ2-2; TCRdb outputs TRBD1, but without DNA this stays unchecked. Per the germline V gene, CDR1 is SGHTA and CDR2 is FQGNSA. The length of the CDR3 is 15 residues.

The CDR3 protein is CSAREAGVSYEQYF. This sequence joins TRBV20-1 and TRBJ2-7; TCRdb's D call, TRBD1, is unchecked because there is no DNA. Germline-derived CDR1 and CDR2 are DFQATT and SNEGSKA (reference sequence). This CDR3 has 14 amino acids.